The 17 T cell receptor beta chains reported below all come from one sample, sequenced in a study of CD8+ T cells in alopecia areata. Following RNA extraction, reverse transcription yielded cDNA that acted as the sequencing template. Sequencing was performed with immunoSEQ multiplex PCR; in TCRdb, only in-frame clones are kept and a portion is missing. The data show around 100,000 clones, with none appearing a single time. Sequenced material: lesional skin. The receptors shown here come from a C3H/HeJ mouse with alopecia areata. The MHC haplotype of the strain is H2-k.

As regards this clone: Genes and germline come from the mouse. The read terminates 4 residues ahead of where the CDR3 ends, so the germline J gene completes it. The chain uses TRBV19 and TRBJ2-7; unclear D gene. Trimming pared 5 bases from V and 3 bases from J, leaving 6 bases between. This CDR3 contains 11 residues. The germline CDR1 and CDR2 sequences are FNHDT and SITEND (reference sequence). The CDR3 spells CASRADYEQYF. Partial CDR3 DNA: TGTGCCAGCAGAGCAGACTAT.

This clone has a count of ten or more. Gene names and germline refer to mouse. The sequenced CDR3 bases are TGTGCCAGCAGCCATACTTCAAACTCC. Translating it yields CASSHTSNS. In full, the CDR3 is CASSHTSNSDYTF. The chain carries TRBV13-3 and TRBJ1-2; D unresolved. Read sequence stops 4 residues before the CDR3 end, and the germline J gene provides the missing end. There are 13 residues in the CDR3. Trimming cost V 5 bases and J 0 bases, with 8 bases left between them. Germline V CDR1 and CDR2: NNHDY, SYVADS.

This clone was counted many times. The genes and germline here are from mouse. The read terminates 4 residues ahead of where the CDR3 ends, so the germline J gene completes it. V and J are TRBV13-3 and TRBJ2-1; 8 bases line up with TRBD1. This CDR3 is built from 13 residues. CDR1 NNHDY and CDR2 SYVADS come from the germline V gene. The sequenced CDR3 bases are TGTGCCAGCAGGTCCAGGGGGCGGGCT. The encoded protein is CASRSRGRA. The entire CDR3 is CASRSRGRAEQFF.

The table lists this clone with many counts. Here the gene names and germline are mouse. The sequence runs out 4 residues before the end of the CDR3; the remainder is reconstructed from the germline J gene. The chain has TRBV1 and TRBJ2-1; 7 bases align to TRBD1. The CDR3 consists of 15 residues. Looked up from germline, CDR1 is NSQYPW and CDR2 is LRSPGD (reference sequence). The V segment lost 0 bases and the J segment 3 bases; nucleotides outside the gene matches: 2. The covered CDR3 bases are TGCACCTGCAGTGCAGAAGGGACAGTCTATGCT. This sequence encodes CTCSAEGTVYA. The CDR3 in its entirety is CTCSAEGTVYAEQFF.

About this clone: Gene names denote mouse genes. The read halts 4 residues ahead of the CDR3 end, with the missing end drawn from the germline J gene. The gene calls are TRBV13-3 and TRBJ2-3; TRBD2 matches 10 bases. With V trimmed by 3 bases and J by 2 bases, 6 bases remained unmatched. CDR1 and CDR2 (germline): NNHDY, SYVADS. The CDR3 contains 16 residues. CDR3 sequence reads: CASSAGGARAAETLYF. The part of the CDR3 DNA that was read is TGTGCCAGCAGTGCTGGGGGGGCGCGGGCTGCAGAA.

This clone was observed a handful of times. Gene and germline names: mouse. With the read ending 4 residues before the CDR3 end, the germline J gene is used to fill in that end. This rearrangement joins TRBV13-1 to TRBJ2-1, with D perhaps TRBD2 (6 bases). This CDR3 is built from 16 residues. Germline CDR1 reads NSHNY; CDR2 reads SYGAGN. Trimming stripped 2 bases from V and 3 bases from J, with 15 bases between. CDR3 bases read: TGTGCCAGCAGTGAGGCCCTCTGGGGATTCTATGCT. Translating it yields CASSEALWGFYA. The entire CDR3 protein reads CASSEALWGFYAEQFF.

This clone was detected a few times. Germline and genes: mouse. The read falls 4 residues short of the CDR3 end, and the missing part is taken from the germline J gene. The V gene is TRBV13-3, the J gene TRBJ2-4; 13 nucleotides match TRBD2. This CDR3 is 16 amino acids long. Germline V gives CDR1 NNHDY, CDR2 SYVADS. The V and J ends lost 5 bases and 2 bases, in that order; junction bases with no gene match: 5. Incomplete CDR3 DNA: TGTGCCAGCAGCCCCGGGACTGGGGGGGTTCAAAAC. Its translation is CASSPGTGGVQN. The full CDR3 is CASSPGTGGVQNTLYF.

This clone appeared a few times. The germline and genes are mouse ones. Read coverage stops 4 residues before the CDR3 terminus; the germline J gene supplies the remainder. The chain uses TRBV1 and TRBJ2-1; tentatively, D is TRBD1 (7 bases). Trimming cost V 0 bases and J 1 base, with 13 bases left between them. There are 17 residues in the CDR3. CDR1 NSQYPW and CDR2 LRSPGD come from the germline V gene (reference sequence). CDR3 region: CTCSADPPGGNYAEQFF. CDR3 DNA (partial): TGCACCTGCAGTGCAGATCCCCCAGGGGGGAACTATGCT. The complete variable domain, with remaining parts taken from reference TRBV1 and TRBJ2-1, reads VTLLEQNPRWRLVPRGQAVNLRCILKNSQYPWMSWYQQDLQKQLQWLFTLRSPGDKEVKSLPGADYLATRVTDTELRLQVANMSQGRTLYCTCSADPPGGNYAEQFFGPGTRLTVL.

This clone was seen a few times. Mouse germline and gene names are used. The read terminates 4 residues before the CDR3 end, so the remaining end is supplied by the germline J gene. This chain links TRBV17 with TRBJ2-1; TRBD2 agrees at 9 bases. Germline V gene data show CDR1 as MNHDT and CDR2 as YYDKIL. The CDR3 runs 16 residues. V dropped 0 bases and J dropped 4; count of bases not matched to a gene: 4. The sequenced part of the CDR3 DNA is TGTGCTAGCAGTAGAGATCTCCTGGGGGGGTATGCT. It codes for CASSRDLLGGYA. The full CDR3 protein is CASSRDLLGGYAEQFF.

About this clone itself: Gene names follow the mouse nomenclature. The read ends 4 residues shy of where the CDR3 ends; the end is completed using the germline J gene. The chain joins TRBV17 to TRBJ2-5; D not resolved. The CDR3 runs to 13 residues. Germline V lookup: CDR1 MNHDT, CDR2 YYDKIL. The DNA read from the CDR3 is TGTGCTAGCAGTAGAGATCAAAGAGAC. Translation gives CASSRDQRD. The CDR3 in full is CASSRDQRDTQYF.

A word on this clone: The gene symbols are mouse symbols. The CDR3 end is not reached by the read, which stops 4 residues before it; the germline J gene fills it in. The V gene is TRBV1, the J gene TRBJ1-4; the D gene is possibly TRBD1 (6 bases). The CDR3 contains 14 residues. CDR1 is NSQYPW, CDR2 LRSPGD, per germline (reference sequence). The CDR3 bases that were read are TGCACCTGCAGTGTTCCCAGGGGCGCCGAA. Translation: CTCSVPRGAE. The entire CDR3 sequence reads CTCSVPRGAERLFF.

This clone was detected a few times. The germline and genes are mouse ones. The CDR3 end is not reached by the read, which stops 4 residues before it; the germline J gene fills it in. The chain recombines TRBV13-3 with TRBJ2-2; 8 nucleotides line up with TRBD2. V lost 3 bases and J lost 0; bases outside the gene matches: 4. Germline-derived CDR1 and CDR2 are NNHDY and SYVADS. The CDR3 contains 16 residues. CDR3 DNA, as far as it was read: TGTGCCAGCAGTGCCTTCTGGGGGGCAAACACCGGG. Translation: CASSAFWGANTG. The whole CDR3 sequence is CASSAFWGANTGQLYF. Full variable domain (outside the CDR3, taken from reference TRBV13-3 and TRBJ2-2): EAAVTQSPRSKVAVTGGKVTLSCHQTNNHDYMYWYRQDTGHGLRLIHYSYVADSTEKGDIPDGYKASRPSQENFSLILELASLSQTAVYFCASSAFWGANTGQLYFGEGSKLTVL.

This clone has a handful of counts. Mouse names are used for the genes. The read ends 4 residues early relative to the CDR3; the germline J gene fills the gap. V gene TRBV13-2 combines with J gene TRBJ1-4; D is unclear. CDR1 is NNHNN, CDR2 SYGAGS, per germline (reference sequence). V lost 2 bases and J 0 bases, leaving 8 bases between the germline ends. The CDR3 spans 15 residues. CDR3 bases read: TGTGCCAGCGGTGAAAGACAAATTTCCAACGAA. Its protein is CASGERQISNE. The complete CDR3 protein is CASGERQISNERLFF.

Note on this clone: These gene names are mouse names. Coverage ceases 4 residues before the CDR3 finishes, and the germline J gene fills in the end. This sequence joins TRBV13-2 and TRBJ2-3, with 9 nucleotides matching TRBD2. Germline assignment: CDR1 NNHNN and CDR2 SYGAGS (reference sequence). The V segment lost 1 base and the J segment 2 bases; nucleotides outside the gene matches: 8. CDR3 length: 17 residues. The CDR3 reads CASGDSLGGADAETLYF. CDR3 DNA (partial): TGTGCCAGCGGTGATTCTCTGGGGGGGGCTGATGCAGAA.

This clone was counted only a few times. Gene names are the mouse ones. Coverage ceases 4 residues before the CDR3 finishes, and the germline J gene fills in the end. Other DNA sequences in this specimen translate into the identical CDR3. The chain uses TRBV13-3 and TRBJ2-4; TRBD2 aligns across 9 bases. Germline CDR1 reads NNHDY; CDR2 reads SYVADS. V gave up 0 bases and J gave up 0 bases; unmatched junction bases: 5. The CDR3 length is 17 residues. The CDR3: CASSDVETGGSQNTLYF. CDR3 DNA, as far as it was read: TGTGCCAGCAGTGATGTGGAGACTGGGGGAAGTCAAAAC.

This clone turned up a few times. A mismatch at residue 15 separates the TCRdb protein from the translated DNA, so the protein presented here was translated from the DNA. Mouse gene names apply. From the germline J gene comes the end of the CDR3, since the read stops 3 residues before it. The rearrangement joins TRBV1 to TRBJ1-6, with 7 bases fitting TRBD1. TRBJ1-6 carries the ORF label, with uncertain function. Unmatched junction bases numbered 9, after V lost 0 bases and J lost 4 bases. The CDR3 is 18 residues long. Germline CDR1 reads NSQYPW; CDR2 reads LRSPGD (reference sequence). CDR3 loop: CTCSADEGGEWYNSPLYF. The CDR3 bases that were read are TGCACCTGCAGTGCAGATGAAGGGGGCGAATGGTATAATTCGCCC.

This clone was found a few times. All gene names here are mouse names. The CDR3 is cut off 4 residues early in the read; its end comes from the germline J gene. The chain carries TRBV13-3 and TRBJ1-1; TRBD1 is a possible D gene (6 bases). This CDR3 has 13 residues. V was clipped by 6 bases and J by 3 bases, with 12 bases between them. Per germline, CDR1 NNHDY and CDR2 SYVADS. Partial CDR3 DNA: TGTGCCAGCAATAGACCAGGGGACACA. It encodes CASNRPGDT. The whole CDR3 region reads CASNRPGDTEVFF.